This is a list of T cell receptor beta chains from one sample in a study of blood T cell repertoires in COVID-19. TCRdb's table, derived via immunoSEQ multiplex PCR, lists solely in-frame clones and lacks some. Among over 85,000 clones, 70% to 90% were seen once, and the ten largest hold 3.5% to 5.5%. The sample taken for sequencing was peripheral blood. Receptors were obtained from a man in his sixties or seventies with acute or convalescent COVID-19. The CDR3 runs from the conserved cysteine through the conserved F or W. The D gene is left open where the match is weak. Clone size, where shown, is once, few, many, or a class for clones that have expanded.

J gene | V gene | D gene | clone size | CDR3 DNA | CDR3 protein
TRBJ1-1 | TRBV29-1 | - | - | TGCAGCGTATTGGGAGGGGCGAACACTGAAGCTTTCTTT | CSVLGGANTEAFF
TRBJ1-1 | TRBV10-3 | - | - | TGTGCCATCAGTGGAACCGACAGACACATGAACACTGAAGCTTTCTTT | CAISGTDRHMNTEAFF
TRBJ2-2 | TRBV19 | TRBD1 | - | TGTGCCAGCGCCGGGACAGGGGCCAACACCGGGGAGCTGTTTTTT | CASAGTGANTGELFF
TRBJ1-1 | TRBV2 | - | - | TGTGCCAGCAGTGGAGACGCAGGGGTGACTGAAGCTTTCTTT | CASSGDAGVTEAFF
TRBJ2-5 | TRBV5-1 | TRBD2 | once | TGCGCCAGCAGCTTCGGGGGAGGGGTCGAGACCCAGTACTTC | CASSFGGGVETQYF
TRBJ1-6 | TRBV12-5 | TRBD1 | - | TGTGCTAGTGGTTGGTTGGGACAGGGGAATTCACCCCTCCACTTT | CASGWLGQGNSPLHF
TRBJ1-2 | TRBV7-9 | TRBD1 | - | TGTGCCAGCAGCTCAACAGGGGGTCTAGGAGGCTACACCTTC | CASSSTGGLGGYTF
TRBJ2-5 | TRBV7-2 | TRBD2 | - | TGTGCCAGCAGCTTACACGGGGGGGCCCCAGAGACCCAGTACTTC | CASSLHGGAPETQYF
TRBJ1-6 | TRBV19 | - | - | TGTGCCAGTAGTAAACTCTTGGAGTTAGGATCACCCCTCCACTTT | CASSKLLELGSPLHF
TRBJ2-3 | TRBV5-1 | TRBD1 | - | TGCGCCAGCAGCCCCGGGACAGGGACTAGCACAGATACGCAGTATTTT | CASSPGTGTSTDTQYF
TRBJ1-5 | TRBV7-9 | - | - | TGTGCCAGCAGCGAATCGGGGGAATCAGCACCCCAGCATTTT | CASSESGESAPQHF
TRBJ1-1 | TRBV30 | - | once | TGTGCCTGGAGGTACGCGGCGAACACTGAAGCTTTCTTT | CAWRYAANTEAFF
TRBJ1-2 | TRBV28 | - | once | TGTGCCAGCAGTTTCAGTTGGGCTGGGCCAGGTGGCTATGGCTACACCTTC | CASSFSWAGPGGYGYTF
TRBJ1-5 | TRBV4-1 | - | - | TGCGCCAGCAGCCAAACCCCAAGCGAGAATCAGCCCCAGCATTTT | CASSQTPSENQPQHF